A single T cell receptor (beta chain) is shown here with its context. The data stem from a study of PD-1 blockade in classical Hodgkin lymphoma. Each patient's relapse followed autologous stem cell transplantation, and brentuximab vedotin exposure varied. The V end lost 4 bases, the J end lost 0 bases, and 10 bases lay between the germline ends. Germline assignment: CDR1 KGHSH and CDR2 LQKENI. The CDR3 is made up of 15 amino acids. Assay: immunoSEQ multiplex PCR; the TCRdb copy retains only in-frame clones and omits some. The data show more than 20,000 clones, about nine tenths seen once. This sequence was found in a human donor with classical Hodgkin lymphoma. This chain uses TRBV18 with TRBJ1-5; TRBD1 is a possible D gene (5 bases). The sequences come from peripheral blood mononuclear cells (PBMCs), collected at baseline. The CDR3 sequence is CASSQAGVSNQPQHF. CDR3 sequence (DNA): TGTGCCAGCTCACAAGCGGGGGTTAGCAATCAGCCCCAGCATTTT. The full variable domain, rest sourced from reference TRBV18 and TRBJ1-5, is NAGVMQNPRHLVRRRGQEARLRCSPMKGHSHVYWYRQLPEEGLKFMVYLQKENIIDESGMPKERFSAEFPKEGPSILRIQQVVRGDSAAYFCASSQAGVSNQPQHFGDGTRLSIL.